A selection of T cell receptor beta chains follows, all from one sample in a study of cytomegalovirus exposure and HLA in healthy donors. Only in-frame clones appear in the TCRdb table, and some are missing; sequencing was by immunoSEQ multiplex PCR. This table has about 140,000 clones, roughly four fifths appearing once. The sequencing input was PBMCs. The receptor set was obtained from a woman aged 55-70 years in good health and CMV-seropositive. The CDR3 runs from the conserved cysteine through the conserved F or W. The order of the fields is clone size, V gene, J gene, D gene, CDR3 DNA, CDR3 protein. A D gene is named only where the DNA matches it firmly. Some rows have no size entry. The others give once, few or many, or a class for an expanded clone.

-	TRBV29-1	TRBJ1-2	-	TGCAGCGTTGAAGATCCATCGGACTTCGCGGACTACACCTTC	CSVEDPSDFADYTF
-	TRBV19	TRBJ1-2	-	TGTGCCAGTACTAAAGATCTGGGGCGGCGTGGCTACACCTTC	CASTKDLGRRGYTF
-	TRBV5-6	TRBJ2-7	TRBD2	TGTGCCAGCAGCCGGCTAGCGGGAGAAGGGTACGAGCAGTACTTC	CASSRLAGEGYEQYF
once	TRBV28	TRBJ2-5	-	TGTGCCAGCAGTTTATGGGCAGGTCCACAAGAGACCCAGTACTTC	CASSLWAGPQETQYF
-	TRBV4-2	TRBJ2-1	TRBD2	TGTGCCAGCAGCCAAGATGCACTAGCGGAATACAATGAGCAGTTCTTC	CASSQDALAEYNEQFF
-	TRBV7-8	TRBJ2-5	-	TGTGCCAGCAGCTTAGAAGGACTGATCCAAGAGACCCAGTACTTC	CASSLEGLIQETQYF
-	TRBV6-5	TRBJ1-2	-	TGTGCCAGCAGTCCCGGGGGACCATATGGCTACACCTTC	CASSPGGPYGYTF
-	TRBV2	TRBJ2-2	-	TGTGCCAGCATGAGCGGCCTCACCGGGGAGCTGTTTTTT	CASMSGLTGELFF
-	TRBV6-5	TRBJ1-2	TRBD1	TGTGCCAGCAGTTCCGGCAGGGGGATCTATGGCTACACCTTC	CASSSGRGIYGYTF
-	TRBV13	TRBJ1-2	TRBD1	TGTGCCAGCAGCCCCGGGACAGGCCAGTATGGCTACACCTTC	CASSPGTGQYGYTF
-	TRBV19	TRBJ2-3	TRBD2	TGTGCCAGTAGTATTAGCGGGGGCTACACAGATACGCAGTATTTT	CASSISGGYTDTQYF
-	TRBV5-1	TRBJ2-3	TRBD2	TGCGCCAGCAGCTTGGCTGCGGGAGTTTGGGAAGATACGCAGTATTTT	CASSLAAGVWEDTQYF
-	TRBV15	TRBJ2-2	-	TGTGCCACCAGCAGAGATCAGTCAGGTTCCGGGGAGCTGTTTTTT	CATSRDQSGSGELFF
-	TRBV4-1	TRBJ2-7	-	TGCGCCAGCAGCCAAGTACGAGCGGCCGAGCAGTACTTC	CASSQVRAAEQYF
-	TRBV27	TRBJ1-1	-	TGTGCCAGCAGTTTAGAAGCAGGGAGGAGGAACACTGAAGCTTTCTTT	CASSLEAGRRNTEAFF
once	TRBV28	TRBJ1-2	-	TGTGCCAGCAGTCCCGAGGGGGTCTTCTATGGCTACACCTTC	CASSPEGVFYGYTF
few	TRBV28	TRBJ1-2	-	TGTGCCAGCAGTTTGCATGACAGATTCTATGGCTACACCTTC	CASSLHDRFYGYTF
-	TRBV4-3	TRBJ1-1	-	TGCGCCAGCAGCCAGAGGGGGTTGGGCACTGAAGCTTTCTTT	CASSQRGLGTEAFF
-	TRBV25-1	TRBJ1-1	-	TGTGCCAGCAGTGTGTCCGACAGACTGCACGAAGCTTTCTTT	CASSVSDRLHEAFF
-	TRBV11-1	TRBJ2-7	TRBD2	TGTGCCAGCAGCTCCTGGGGCGGGAGCTCCTACGAGCAGTACTTC	CASSSWGGSSYEQYF
-	TRBV13	TRBJ2-3	-	TGTGCCAGCAGCTTAGGGAGATCCCTCACAGATACGCAGTATTTT	CASSLGRSLTDTQYF
-	TRBV11-2	TRBJ1-1	-	TGTGCCAGCAGCTTAGATCGCGCGGGAGGGGCTTTCTTT	CASSLDRAGGAFF
-	TRBV25-1	TRBJ2-7	-	TGTGCCAGCAGTGGGAAACAGGGACCCTCCTACGAGCAGTACTTC	CASSGKQGPSYEQYF
-	TRBV5-1	TRBJ1-1	-	TGCGCCAGCAGCTTCGGACTAAGGGAGGCTGAAGCTTTCTTT	CASSFGLREAEAFF
-	TRBV4-3	TRBJ2-7	-	TGCGCCAGCAGCCAAGATTTTAGCGGCGGCAGTTTCATCGAGCAGTACTTC	CASSQDFSGGSFIEQYF
-	TRBV25-1	TRBJ2-7	TRBD2	TGTGCCAGCAGCCCAGCGGGATGGGAGCAGTACTTC	CASSPAGWEQYF
-	TRBV9	TRBJ2-5	TRBD1	TGTGCCAGCAGCGTAGGACAGGGCCCGGTAGAGACCCAGTACTTC	CASSVGQGPVETQYF
few	TRBV19	TRBJ2-1	TRBD2	TGTGCCAGTTTTCTTGTACAAAGGAAACTAGCGGGAGGTTCCAATGAGCAGTTCTTC	CASFLVQRKLAGGSNEQFF
-	TRBV30	TRBJ1-5	-	TGTGCCTGGAGTCCGCCCGCTGGGGGAGGGAGCAATCAGCCCCAGCATTTT	CAWSPPAGGGSNQPQHF
-	TRBV29-1	TRBJ2-2	-	TGCAGCGTTGAGATACTAGGCGTCGGGGAGCTGTTTTTT	CSVEILGVGELFF
-	TRBV4-1	TRBJ2-3	-	TGCGCCAGCAGCCAAGGCCGTGGACTAACTAGCACAGATACGCAGTATTTT	CASSQGRGLTSTDTQYF
-	TRBV28	TRBJ2-7	TRBD1	TGTGCCAGCAACGGACAGGGCTCCTACGAGCAGTACTTC	CASNGQGSYEQYF
-	TRBV6-6	TRBJ1-6	-	TGTGCCAGCAGTTACGAGGGGGGGAGGGCCGGGCCCCACTTT	CASSYEGGRAGPHF
-	TRBV7-9	TRBJ2-3	TRBD1	TGTGCCAGCAGACAACAGGGGGCCATGGCCGGGCGCGGTACAGATACGCAGTATTTT	CASRQQGAMAGRGTDTQYF
-	TRBV30	TRBJ2-1	-	TGTGCCTCCGACACCCCCCGTGCAGAGCAGTTCTTC	CASDTPRAEQFF
-	TRBV19	TRBJ1-5	-	TGTGCCAGTAGTACACAGGGTCATCAGCCCCAGCATTTT	CASSTQGHQPQHF
-	TRBV4-1	TRBJ2-1	TRBD2	TGCGCCAGCAGCCAAGAACGACGGACTAGCAGCATAGGCAGCTCCTACAATGAGCAGTTCTTC	CASSQERRTSSIGSSYNEQFF
-	TRBV27	TRBJ2-7	TRBD1	TGTGCCAGCAGGGCCGGGACAGGGCTGTACGAGCAGTACTTC	CASRAGTGLYEQYF
few	TRBV28	TRBJ2-5	-	TGTGCCAGCAGTTTATCACAGGGGACCCAGTACTTC	CASSLSQGTQYF
-	TRBV10-2	TRBJ2-7	TRBD2	TGCGCCAGCAGTGACCTGATCCGAGCGGGGGCCTACGAGCAGTACTTC	CASSDLIRAGAYEQYF
-	TRBV6-5	TRBJ2-1	-	TGTGCCAGCAGTTCCTCTAGTTCGGGCTCCTACAATGAGCAGTTCTTC	CASSSSSSGSYNEQFF
-	TRBV19	TRBJ2-7	-	TGTGCCAGTAGTATTTCCCCAGCCTACGAGCAGTACTTC	CASSISPAYEQYF
-	TRBV7-9	TRBJ1-1	TRBD1	TGTGCCAGCAGCCTCCGGGACAGGAGGCGCCCGGGGGCTTTCTTT	CASSLRDRRRPGAFF
-	TRBV7-8	TRBJ2-7	TRBD1	TGTGCCAGCAGCTTAAACGTGGGACAGGGCAGCTACGAGCAGTACTTC	CASSLNVGQGSYEQYF
few	TRBV28	TRBJ2-1	TRBD2	TGTGCCAGCAGTTTATCCGGGGGGGATGGTGAGCAGTTCTTC	CASSLSGGDGEQFF
-	TRBV10-3	TRBJ2-1	TRBD2	TGTGCCATCAGTGAGACTAGCGGGAGGGCCAGGAATGAGCAGTTCTTC	CAISETSGRARNEQFF
-	TRBV19	TRBJ1-3	-	TGTGCCAGTAGTATTACAGGGCCCTCTGGAAACACCATATATTTT	CASSITGPSGNTIYF
once	TRBV30	TRBJ2-4	-	TGTGCCTGGAGTGACGTAGGACTGATTCAGTACTTC	CAWSDVGLIQYF